The text below deals with one T cell receptor beta chain. The target antigen is unknown. Separation from the roughly 670-subject first cohort characterized the roughly 120-subject validation cohort, to which the donors belonged. The protocol was immunoSEQ multiplex PCR, while the TCRdb copy is restricted to in-frame clones and leaves out a portion. The data show tens of thousands of clones, with about 91% seen just once and 1.3% held by the top ten. This sample stems from a study of cytomegalovirus exposure and HLA in healthy donors. Study-level results: Cytomegalovirus association was assigned to about 150 TCR beta chains.

This CDR3 region has 17 residues. Germline assignment: CDR1 SGHNT and CDR2 YENEEA. V trimming: 3 bases; J trimming: 1 base; junction bases outside the gene matches: 8. V is TRBV11-3 and J is TRBJ1-1, with TRBD1 identical over 10 bases. What was sequenced was PBMCs. The sequence was obtained from a woman aged 18-30 years in good health and CMV-seronegative. The CDR3 region is CASSFLRTGGKNTEAFF. CDR3 bases: TGTGCCAGCAGCTTTCTGAGGACAGGGGGGAAGAACACTGAAGCTTTCTTT.